This T cell receptor beta chain came from a study of T cells after yellow fever vaccination. The CDR3 totals 15 residues. V was clipped by 4 bases and J by 7 bases; unmatched bases: 8. TCRdb redid the calling of the 5' RACE reads with MiXCR, one entry per CDR3 protein. The sample shows 230,000 or so distinct CDR3 sequences, 3.6% of them seen only once. Many counts were recorded for this clonotype. The V call is TRBV12-3 or TRBV12-4, the J call TRBJ2-2, with 8 bases lining up with TRBD1. Specimen: PBMCs, collected 15 days after the yellow fever booster vaccination. The clonotype was recovered from a man aged 18 to 29 who received the YFV17D yellow fever vaccine. This chain's CDR3 is CASSSNRGLVGELFF. CDR3 DNA: TGTGCCAGCAGTTCCAACAGGGGGTTGGTCGGGGAGCTGTTTTTT.